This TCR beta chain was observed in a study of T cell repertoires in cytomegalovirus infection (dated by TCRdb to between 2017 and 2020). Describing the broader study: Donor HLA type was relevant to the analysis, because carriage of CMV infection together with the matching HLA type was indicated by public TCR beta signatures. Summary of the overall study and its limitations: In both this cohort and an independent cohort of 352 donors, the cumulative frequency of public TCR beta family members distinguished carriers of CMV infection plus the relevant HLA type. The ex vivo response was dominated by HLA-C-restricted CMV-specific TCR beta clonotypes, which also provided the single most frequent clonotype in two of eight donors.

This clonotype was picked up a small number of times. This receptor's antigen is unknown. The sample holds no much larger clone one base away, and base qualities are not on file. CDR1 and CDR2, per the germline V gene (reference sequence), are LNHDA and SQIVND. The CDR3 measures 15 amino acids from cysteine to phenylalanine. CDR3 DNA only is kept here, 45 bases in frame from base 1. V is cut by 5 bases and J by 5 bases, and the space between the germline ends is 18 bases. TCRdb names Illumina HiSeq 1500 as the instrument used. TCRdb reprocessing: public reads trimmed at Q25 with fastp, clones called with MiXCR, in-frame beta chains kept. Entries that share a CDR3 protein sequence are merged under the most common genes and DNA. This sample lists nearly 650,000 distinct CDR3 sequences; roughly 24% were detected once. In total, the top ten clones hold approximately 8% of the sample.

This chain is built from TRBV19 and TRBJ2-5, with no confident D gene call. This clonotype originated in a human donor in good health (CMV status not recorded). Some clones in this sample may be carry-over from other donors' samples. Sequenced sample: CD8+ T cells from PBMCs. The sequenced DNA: TGTGCCAGTAGTTCCAGCCCGGCTTACGGCGAGACCCAGTACTTC. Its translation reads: CASSSSPAYGETQYF.